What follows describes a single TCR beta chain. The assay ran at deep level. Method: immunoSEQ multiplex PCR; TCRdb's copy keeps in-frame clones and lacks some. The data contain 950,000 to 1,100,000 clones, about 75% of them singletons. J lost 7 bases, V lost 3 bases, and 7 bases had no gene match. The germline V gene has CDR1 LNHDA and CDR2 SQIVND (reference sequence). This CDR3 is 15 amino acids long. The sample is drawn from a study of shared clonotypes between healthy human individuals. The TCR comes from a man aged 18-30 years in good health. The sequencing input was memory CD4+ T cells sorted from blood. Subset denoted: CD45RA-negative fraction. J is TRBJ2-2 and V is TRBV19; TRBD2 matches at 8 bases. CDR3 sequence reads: CASSIFGGAGGELFF. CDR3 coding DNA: TGTGCCAGTAGTATTTTCGGGGGGGCAGGCGGGGAGCTGTTTTTT.